The rows below give T cell receptor beta chains drawn from one sample of a study of blood T cell repertoires in COVID-19. Profiled with immunoSEQ multiplex PCR; TCRdb holds only in-frame clones, not every one. The sample has about 40,000 clones, about 88% seen once; the top ten hold about 12%. Sequencing was done on a sample of peripheral blood. All receptors come from a man in his 60s with active COVID-19. CDR3s leave out the opening cysteine and the closing phenylalanine or tryptophan. Fields, in order: clone size, V gene, J gene, CDR3 length, CDR3 protein. Clone size is given for some rows only: seen once, a few or many times, or a class if the clone is expanded.

size: NA
V: TRBV6-5
J: TRBJ2-2
length: 13
CDR3: ASPAVDFLTGELF

size: NA
V: TRBV5-5
J: TRBJ2-7
length: 13
CDR3: ASSLPLASDVEQY

size: NA
V: TRBV7-8
J: TRBJ2-2
length: 10
CDR3: ASSPITGELF

size: NA
V: TRBV5-1
J: TRBJ2-1
length: 13
CDR3: ASSFDRVEINEQF

size: NA
V: TRBV4-2
J: TRBJ2-7
length: 14
CDR3: ASSQDETGGPNEQY

size: NA
V: TRBV27
J: TRBJ2-1
length: 12
CDR3: ATAKRVTHNEQF

size: NA
V: TRBV7-8
J: TRBJ1-1
length: 11
CDR3: ASSQLGGPGAF

size: NA
V: TRBV11-2
J: TRBJ2-2
length: 15
CDR3: ASGPRGDLISAGELF

size: NA
V: TRBV7-3
J: TRBJ2-1
length: 16
CDR3: ASSLTIPLSDSYNEQF

size: NA
V: TRBV3-1/TRBV3-2
J: TRBJ2-3
length: 13
CDR3: ASRQSGGGTDTQY

size: NA
V: TRBV9
J: TRBJ2-3
length: 13
CDR3: ASSVTGVSTDTQY

size: NA
V: TRBV14
J: TRBJ2-7
length: 13
CDR3: ASSHPAGGLYEQY

size: NA
V: TRBV3-1/TRBV3-2
J: TRBJ2-7
length: 13
CDR3: ASTRLAGASYEQY

size: NA
V: TRBV6-1
J: TRBJ2-7
length: 14
CDR3: ASSEAAGGQFYEQY

size: NA
V: TRBV19
J: TRBJ2-7
length: 13
CDR3: ASSSRAGHRYEQY

size: NA
V: TRBV3-1/TRBV3-2
J: TRBJ2-1
length: 11
CDR3: ASSQTQRHEQF

size: once
V: TRBV2
J: TRBJ1-2
length: 10
CDR3: ASRGTGDGYT

size: NA
V: TRBV6-5
J: TRBJ2-1
length: 12
CDR3: ASSRRLDYNEQF

size: NA
V: TRBV6-1
J: TRBJ2-3
length: 13
CDR3: ASSEVPVGGDTQY

size: NA
V: TRBV14
J: TRBJ2-7
length: 10
CDR3: ASRAGIYEQY

size: NA
V: TRBV18
J: TRBJ2-7
length: 10
CDR3: ASSPLGQGSN

size: NA
V: TRBV5-1
J: TRBJ1-1
length: 12
CDR3: ASSLFDSNTEAF

size: NA
V: TRBV6-2/TRBV6-3
J: TRBJ1-5
length: 15
CDR3: ASSDLAGPTSNQPQH